This T cell receptor (beta chain) was identified during a study of identical twins. Germline V gene data show CDR1 as SGHVS and CDR2 as FNYEAQ. The CDR3 length is 18 residues. Losses at the gene ends were 1 base for V and 0 bases for J; bases not matched to a gene: 10. TCRdb processed the 5' RACE reads anew with MiXCR; each CDR3 protein has one entry. The repertoire holds hundreds of thousands of distinct CDR3 sequences, 18% seen once, with over 10% in the top ten. This sample also belongs to another study, concerning T cells expressing NK-cell markers.

Material: PBMCs. The sequence was collected from a woman aged 18-29 years in good health. The chain joins TRBV7-6 to TRBJ2-7, with 9 bases fitting TRBD1. The CDR3 region is CASSLGPSTGGNSYEQYF. CDR3 DNA: TGTGCCAGCAGCTTAGGACCCTCAACAGGGGGCAACTCCTACGAGCAGTACTTC.